The clone carrying this T cell receptor (beta chain) was picked up many times. As yet, its antigen is unknown. This sample stems from a study of T cells in Graves' hyperthyroidism and ophthalmopathy. The study, taken as a whole, reports: Before onset, ophthalmopathy was predicted by the model a median roughly 6.8 months earlier. Blood also carried most thyroid clonotypes expanded above 0.001. In simple terms, a model built on 13 V-J features told ophthalmopathy apart from stable hyperthyroidism.

TCR beta CDR3 region amplification was performed from RNA transcripts. The primer set for the first-round RT-PCR of the TCR CDR3 was HTBI. TCRdb re-derived calls from the multiplex PCR reads in MiXCR, one entry per CDR3 protein. The table includes approximately 510,000 distinct CDR3 sequences, 35% to 50% detected once. V dropped 4 bases and J dropped 4; count of bases not matched to a gene: 1. This CDR3 spans 14 amino acids. The germline CDR1 and CDR2 sequences are SGHTA and FQGNSA. Each diagnosis drew on symptoms, thyroxine, TRAb, thyroid ultrasound and orbital computed tomography findings. The TCR sequence derives from an adult woman with Graves' disease, either hyperthyroidism or ophthalmopathy (not recorded which). V usage is TRBV7-2 and J usage is TRBJ1-6; 7 nucleotides line up with TRBD1. Material for sequencing was peripheral blood or thyroid tissue (not recorded which). The CDR3 protein is CASSWGQYNSPLHF. CDR3 DNA sequence: TGTGCCAGCAGCTGGGGACAGTATAATTCACCCCTCCACTTT.